What follows are 18 T cell receptor beta chains derived from one specimen sequenced in a study of post-analysis software for immune sequencing data. TCR beta cDNA libraries included unique molecular identifiers. A single record per CDR3 protein comes from TCRdb applying MiXCR to the PCR reads. The sample consists of some 160,000 distinct CDR3 sequences, under 40% of them appearing once. This material consisted of blood, taken after autologous hematopoietic stem cell transplantation. The receptors derive from a girl between 10 and 17 years old with multiple sclerosis.

This clonotype was found a few times. The V call is TRBV13, the J call TRBJ2-3, with TRBD2 as a possible D gene (6 bases). CDR1 PRHDT and CDR2 FYEKMQ come from the germline V gene (reference sequence). This CDR3 has 16 amino acids. V shed 2 bases and J shed 5 bases, with 17 bases lying between them. CDR3 loop: CASSLTTSRKIDTQYF. The CDR3 nucleotides are TGTGCCAGCAGCTTAACAACTAGCCGGAAGATAGATACGCAGTATTTT. Complete variable domain (other parts from reference TRBV13 and TRBJ2-3): AAGVIQSPRHLIKEKRETATLKCYPIPRHDTVYWYQQGPGQDPQFLISFYEKMQSDKGSIPDRFSAQQFSDYHSELNMSSLELGDSALYFCASSLTTSRKIDTQYFGPGTRLTVL.

The chain uses TRBV30 and TRBJ2-3; D ambiguous. Germline CDR1 GTSNPN, CDR2 SVGIG (reference sequence). V shed 4 bases and J shed 3 bases, with 8 bases lying between them. This CDR3 has 12 residues. CDR3 sequence: CAWTRSTDTQYF. CDR3 DNA: TGTGCCTGGACTAGATCTACAGATACGCAGTATTTT.

J is TRBJ2-2 and V is TRBV7-2; the D gene could be TRBD1 or TRBD2 (6 bases each). Germline CDR1 SGHTA, CDR2 FQGNSA. The germline V and J ends were trimmed by 3 bases and 7 bases, with 12 bases remaining between them. The CDR3 has 14 residues. The CDR3 coding sequence is TGTGCCAGCAGCTTTAGGCGGGACAACGGGGAGCTGTTTTTT. Its protein is CASSFRRDNGELFF.

Regarding this clonotype: A junction boundary mismatches the germline segment, possibly from a read error. The genes are TRBV7-9 and TRBJ2-7; TRBD1 matches 8 bases. This CDR3 spans 16 amino acids. The V gene's germline CDR1 is SEHNR and CDR2 FQNEAQ (reference sequence). CDR3 sequence reads: CASSSHFPGQAYEQYF. CDR3 DNA: TGTGCCAGCAGCTCACACTTCCCGGGACAGGCCTACGAGCAGTACTTT.

The chain employs TRBV6-1 and TRBJ1-6; D gene uncertain. Germline V CDR1 and CDR2: MNHNS, SASEGT. Trimming cost V 4 bases and J 7 bases, with 11 bases left between them. The CDR3 has 14 amino acids. The CDR3 DNA is TGTGCCAGCAGTGCAGGCAGCTTCAATTCACCCCTCCACTTT. This gives the protein CASSAGSFNSPLHF.

This clonotype has only a few counts. The chain recombines TRBV6-2 or TRBV6-3 with TRBJ2-1; TRBD1 matches at 8 bases. This CDR3 comprises 15 residues. J lost 6 bases, V lost 5 bases, and 9 bases had no gene match. Germline V CDR1 and CDR2: MNHEY, SVGEGT. Written as DNA, the CDR3 is TGTGCCAGCAGTCAGTCCGGGACAGGACCCAATGAGCAGTTCTTC. It translates to CASSQSGTGPNEQFF.

There are a few counts of this clonotype. The rearrangement uses TRBV12-3 or TRBV12-4 and TRBJ2-3; TRBD2 agrees at 9 bases. This CDR3 contains 13 residues. V was pared by 4 bases and J by 14 bases, with 10 bases of the junction left unmatched. CDR3 coding DNA: TGTGCCAGCAGTTCTATAGCGGGAGCGTTCGCGTATTTT. Amino acids: CASSSIAGAFAYF.

This chain connects TRBV18 to TRBJ2-1; TRBD1 matches 8 bases. V lost 3 bases and J lost 2; bases outside the gene matches: 3. Germline V gene lookup returns CDR1 KGHSH and CDR2 LQKENI. The CDR3 covers 15 residues. The CDR3 bases are TGTGCCAGCTCACCGAAGACAGGGGCCTACAATGAGCAGTTCTTC. It is translated as CASSPKTGAYNEQFF.

This clonotype was seen a single time. The gene calls are TRBV28 and TRBJ2-7, with 12 bases identical to TRBD1. V shed 5 bases and J 9 bases; nucleotides not matched to a gene: 11. The CDR3 is 15 residues long. Germline-derived CDR1 and CDR2 are MDHEN and SYDVKM. CDR3 loop: CASSPPGQGARGQYF. The CDR3 coding sequence is TGTGCCAGCAGTCCGCCGGGACAGGGGGCTAGGGGGCAGTACTTC.

Only a few counts were recorded for this clonotype. V gene TRBV20-1 combines with J gene TRBJ1-2, with TRBD1 matching over 7 bases. CDR3 length: 13 residues. The junction had 6 bases not matched to a gene; V was cut back by 6 bases and J by 2 bases. Germline V gives CDR1 DFQATT, CDR2 SNEGSKA (reference sequence). CDR3 region: CSARRQGNYGYTF. As DNA, the CDR3 is TGCAGTGCCCGTCGACAGGGAAACTATGGCTACACCTTC.

Worth noting for this clonotype: This may be a read error, as it is one base from a much larger clone. The CDR3 region is CSAAGQGNSYEQYF. Here the CDR3 DNA reads TGCAGTGCTGCCGGACAGGGAAATTCCTACGAGCAGTACTTC. This sequence joins TRBV20-1 and TRBJ2-7; 8 bases match TRBD1. The CDR3 extends over 14 amino acids. Trimming at V came to 5 bases and at J to 1 base, leaving 7 bases not matched to a gene. From germline, CDR1 is DFQATT and CDR2 SNEGSKA (reference sequence).

Concerning this clonotype itself: A read error may be the cause here, since a much bigger clone is one base away. The chain joins TRBV9 to TRBJ2-3; 10 positions match TRBD2. The germline V gene encodes CDR1 SGDLS and CDR2 YYNGEE. The CDR3 is made up of 16 amino acids. DNA for the CDR3: TGTGTCAGCAGCAGAGGACTAGCGGCTAGCACAGATACGCAGTATTTT. Protein sequence: CVSSRGLAASTDTQYF.

The chain combines TRBV7-9 with TRBJ2-1; either TRBD1 or TRBD2 may supply D (5 bases each). V was pared by 4 bases and J by 6 bases, with 16 bases between. CDR1 and CDR2 (germline): SEHNR, FQNEAQ (reference sequence). The CDR3 consists of 15 residues. The CDR3 sequence: CASSSGTGAGNEQFF. In DNA, the CDR3 is TGTGCCAGCAGCTCTGGAACCGGGGCCGGCAATGAGCAGTTCTTC.

This chain connects TRBV19 to TRBJ2-2; 8 nucleotides agree with TRBD1. Per germline, CDR1 LNHDA and CDR2 SQIVND (reference sequence). This CDR3 is 21 amino acids long. Losses at the gene ends were 5 bases for V and 3 bases for J; bases not matched to a gene: 23. CDR3 sequence reads: CASSAIRTGQPNSGYTGELFF. The DNA of the CDR3 is TGTGCCAGTAGTGCTATACGGACAGGGCAACCGAACTCGGGTTACACCGGGGAGCTGTTTTTT.

This clonotype was seen more than once but under ten times. The chain uses TRBV20-1 and TRBJ2-3, with D uncertain. Germline CDR1 is DFQATT and CDR2 is SNEGSKA (reference sequence). This CDR3 has 16 residues. Trimming shortened V by 0 bases and J by 1 base, and 14 bases separated the two germline ends. The CDR3 loop reads CSARDKRFEGTDTQYF. CDR3 DNA: TGCAGTGCTAGAGATAAAAGATTTGAGGGCACAGATACGCAGTATTTT.

The chain is built from TRBV3-1 and TRBJ2-4, with 12 bases lining up with TRBD2. The CDR3 has 15 residues. Germline V CDR1 and CDR2: LGHDT, YNNKEL (reference sequence). The J segment lost 6 bases and the V segment lost 4 bases, leaving 4 bases of the junction unmatched. For the CDR3, the DNA is TGTGCCAGCAGCCTGACTAGCGGGAGCGGAAACATTCAGTACTTC. It encodes CASSLTSGSGNIQYF.

This clonotype was picked up a small number of times. V and J are TRBV10-3 and TRBJ2-1, with 12 bases identical to TRBD2. The CDR3 is 15 residues long. The ends lost 3 bases at V and 8 bases at J; junction bases unmatched: 5. The germline CDR1 and CDR2 sequences are ENHRY and SYGVKD. CDR3 region: CAISDETSGSHEQFF. The CDR3 DNA reads as TGTGCCATCAGTGATGAGACTAGCGGGAGCCATGAGCAGTTCTTC.

V gene TRBV7-8 combines with J gene TRBJ2-1; the D gene is possibly TRBD2 (5 bases). Germline lookup yields CDR1 SGHVS and CDR2 FQNEAQ. Between the trimmed V and J ends, which lost 1 base and 1 base, there was a span of 8 bases. CDR3 size: 15 residues. In DNA form, the CDR3 reads TGTGCCAGCAGCTTAGTCACGGGGTCCTACAATGAGCAGTTCTTC. Amino acids: CASSLVTGSYNEQFF.